These T cell receptor beta chains were read from a single sample in a study of cytomegalovirus exposure and HLA in healthy donors. TCRdb keeps only in-frame clones here, not all; method: immunoSEQ multiplex PCR. Among roughly 140,000 clones listed, approximately 83% were seen once. The sequencing input was PBMCs. These receptors originate from a middle-aged man in good health and CMV-seropositive. Both conserved end residues are part of each CDR3. D genes are given only for firm matches. The size entry is marked missing in some rows and otherwise reads once, few, many or a size class.

clone size,J gene,V gene,D gene,CDR3 length,CDR3 protein,CDR3 DNA
NA,TRBJ2-5,TRBV30,NA,13,CAWSKMSGETQYF,TGTGCCTGGAGTAAGATGTCCGGAGAGACCCAGTACTTC
NA,TRBJ1-5,TRBV7-2,NA,14,CASSPTGPGQPQHF,TGTGCCAGCAGCCCAACAGGGCCTGGTCAGCCCCAGCATTTT
NA,TRBJ2-2,TRBV5-1,NA,14,CASSLEPPTGELFF,TGCGCCAGCAGCTTGGAGCCCCCCACCGGGGAGCTGTTTTTT
NA,TRBJ1-1,TRBV7-9,NA,13,CASRHRENTEAFF,TGTGCCAGCAGGCACAGGGAAAACACTGAAGCTTTCTTT
NA,TRBJ2-5,TRBV4-1,NA,14,CASSQGPGGETQYF,TGCGCCAGCAGCCAAGGTCCTGGCGGGGAGACCCAGTACTTC
NA,TRBJ1-1,TRBV4-1,NA,16,CASSQDRARAATEAFF,TGCGCCAGCAGCCAAGATCGGGCGCGGGCGGCCACTGAAGCTTTCTTT
NA,TRBJ1-1,TRBV4-2,NA,13,CASSQERGSQAFF,TGTGCCAGCAGCCAAGAACGAGGGAGCCAAGCTTTCTTT
few,TRBJ2-1,TRBV27,TRBD2,16,CASSLIGKSGSNEQFF,TGTGCCAGCAGTTTAATAGGGAAAAGCGGGAGCAATGAGCAGTTCTTC
NA,TRBJ1-2,TRBV9,TRBD1,15,CASSASQTGPYGYTF,TGTGCCAGCAGCGCTTCCCAGACAGGGCCCTATGGCTACACCTTC
NA,TRBJ2-5,TRBV5-1,TRBD1,14,CASSNRGQTETQYF,TGCGCCAGCAGCAATAGGGGGCAAACAGAGACCCAGTACTTC
NA,TRBJ1-4,TRBV5-5,NA,12,CASSPRGEKLFF,TGTGCCAGCAGCCCGCGGGGTGAAAAACTGTTTTTT
few,TRBJ2-1,TRBV7-2,NA,14,CASSLVLPPDEQFF,TGTGCCAGCAGCCTAGTACTGCCTCCGGATGAGCAGTTCTTC
few,TRBJ2-7,TRBV7-2,NA,15,CASSLAGTSSYEQYF,TGTGCCAGCAGCCTGGCAGGAACGAGCTCCTACGAGCAGTACTTC
NA,TRBJ1-1,TRBV30,TRBD1,14,CAWSTTGLNTEAFF,TGTGCCTGGAGTACGACAGGGTTGAACACTGAAGCTTTCTTT
NA,TRBJ2-7,TRBV9,NA,14,CASSEQGSSYEQYF,TGTGCCAGCAGCGAGCAGGGGAGTTCCTACGAGCAGTACTTC
NA,TRBJ1-2,TRBV10-3,NA,15,CAISDGDLTNYGYTF,TGTGCCATCAGTGACGGCGACTTGACTAACTATGGCTACACCTTC
once,TRBJ2-1,TRBV5-6,TRBD1,13,CASSPGTGDEQFF,TGTGCCAGCAGCCCGGGGACAGGGGATGAGCAGTTCTTC
once,TRBJ1-2,TRBV6-1,TRBD1,13,CASSATTGRGYTF,TGTGCCAGCAGTGCTACGACAGGGCGTGGCTACACCTTC
NA,TRBJ1-3,TRBV7-9,NA,15,CASSSGLTSGNTIYF,TGTGCCAGCAGTTCGGGACTCACCTCTGGAAACACCATATATTTT
NA,TRBJ1-5,TRBV6-6,NA,15,CASSWGGTLGQPQHF,TGTGCCAGCAGTTGGGGGGGGACACTCGGCCAGCCCCAGCATTTT
NA,TRBJ1-1,TRBV6-1,NA,14,CASRTRIQNTEAFF,TGTGCCAGCAGGACGAGGATCCAGAACACTGAAGCTTTCTTT
NA,TRBJ2-7,TRBV7-9,TRBD1,14,CASSLGGGYYEQYF,TGTGCCAGCAGCTTAGGAGGGGGCTACTACGAGCAGTACTTC
NA,TRBJ2-7,TRBV7-9,TRBD2,15,CASSLGGPSFYEQYF,TGTGCCAGCAGCTTGGGAGGGCCCTCGTTCTACGAGCAGTACTTC
NA,TRBJ2-7,TRBV4-1,NA,15,CASSRVNGGPYEQYF,TGCGCCAGCAGCCGAGTTAACGGGGGGCCCTACGAGCAGTACTTC
NA,TRBJ2-1,TRBV6-1,NA,15,CASSEQQGNYNEQFF,TGTGCCAGCAGTGAACAGCAGGGGAACTACAATGAGCAGTTCTTC
NA,TRBJ2-7,TRBV6-5,NA,12,CASSNPGNKQYF,TGTGCCAGCAGTAATCCGGGAAACAAGCAGTACTTC
NA,TRBJ1-2,TRBV30,NA,14,CAWKFRGENYGYTF,TGTGCCTGGAAATTCCGGGGGGAGAATTATGGCTACACCTTC
few,TRBJ1-5,TRBV4-3,NA,15,CASSETVYSNQPQHF,TGCGCCAGCAGCGAGACAGTTTATAGCAATCAGCCCCAGCATTTT
NA,TRBJ1-2,TRBV18,NA,14,CASSPTGILDGYTF,TGTGCCAGCTCTCCAACGGGGATTTTGGATGGCTACACCTTC
once,TRBJ1-1,TRBV7-9,NA,16,CASSSLSGTQITEAFF,TGTGCCAGCAGCTCTCTTTCCGGGACTCAGATCACTGAAGCTTTCTTT
NA,TRBJ2-5,TRBV12-5,NA,14,CASGLGGMSETQYF,TGTGCTAGTGGCCTTGGCGGGATGTCGGAGACCCAGTACTTC
few,TRBJ2-5,TRBV15,NA,14,CATSRGVGAETQYF,TGTGCCACCAGCAGAGGAGTGGGAGCAGAGACCCAGTACTTC
few,TRBJ1-6,TRBV6-1,NA,15,CASSELQDRDSPLHF,TGTGCCAGCAGTGAACTGCAGGATCGAGATTCACCCCTCCACTTT
NA,TRBJ1-1,TRBV7-2,NA,12,CASSPVYTEAFF,TGTGCCAGCAGCCCGGTGTACACTGAAGCTTTCTTT
NA,TRBJ1-6,TRBV25-1,NA,15,CASSEYGQYNSPLHF,TGTGCCAGCAGTGAATATGGACAGTATAATTCACCCCTCCACTTT
NA,TRBJ1-2,TRBV12-5,NA,16,CASGANYRELNYGYTF,TGTGCTAGTGGTGCCAACTACAGGGAGTTGAACTATGGCTACACCTTC
NA,TRBJ2-3,TRBV12-5,TRBD2,13,CASGREGPDTQYF,TGTGCTAGTGGGAGGGAGGGTCCAGATACGCAGTATTTT
NA,TRBJ2-7,TRBV19,NA,15,CASSFIGRGALEQYF,TGTGCCAGTAGTTTTATTGGTCGTGGGGCCTTGGAGCAGTACTTC
NA,TRBJ2-5,TRBV7-9,TRBD2,15,CASSNPGTSDETQYF,TGTGCCAGCAGCAATCCCGGGACTAGCGACGAGACCCAGTACTTC
NA,TRBJ2-7,TRBV7-2,NA,15,CASSLHLTGSYEQYF,TGTGCCAGCAGCCTCCACCTGACAGGTTCCTACGAGCAGTACTTC